The TCR beta chain described here comes from a study of PD-1 blockade in classical Hodgkin lymphoma. The ends lost 3 bases at V and 11 bases at J; junction bases unmatched: 7. CDR3 length: 12 residues. Germline CDR1 and CDR2: SGHAT and FQNNGV. Using immunoSEQ multiplex PCR, the repertoire was profiled, and TCRdb retains in-frame clones only, with some absent. There are under 20,000 clones in the sample; about 75% occur only once, and nearly 2.5% lies in the top ten. Time point meaning: cycle 4 day 1 (C4D1), after less than 7 weeks of nivolumab. Each patient's relapse followed autologous stem cell transplantation, and brentuximab vedotin exposure varied. Magnetic negative selection was used to purify CD4+ T cells from thawed PBMCs.

The clonotype originates from a human donor with classical Hodgkin lymphoma. V and J are TRBV11-2 and TRBJ2-7, with 7 nucleotides matching TRBD2. The sequences come from CD4+ T cells from blood, collected before the fourth cycle of nivolumab. CDR3 in amino acids: CASSFPGGSKYF. The CDR3, as DNA: TGTGCCAGCAGCTTCCCCGGGGGGAGTAAGTACTTC.